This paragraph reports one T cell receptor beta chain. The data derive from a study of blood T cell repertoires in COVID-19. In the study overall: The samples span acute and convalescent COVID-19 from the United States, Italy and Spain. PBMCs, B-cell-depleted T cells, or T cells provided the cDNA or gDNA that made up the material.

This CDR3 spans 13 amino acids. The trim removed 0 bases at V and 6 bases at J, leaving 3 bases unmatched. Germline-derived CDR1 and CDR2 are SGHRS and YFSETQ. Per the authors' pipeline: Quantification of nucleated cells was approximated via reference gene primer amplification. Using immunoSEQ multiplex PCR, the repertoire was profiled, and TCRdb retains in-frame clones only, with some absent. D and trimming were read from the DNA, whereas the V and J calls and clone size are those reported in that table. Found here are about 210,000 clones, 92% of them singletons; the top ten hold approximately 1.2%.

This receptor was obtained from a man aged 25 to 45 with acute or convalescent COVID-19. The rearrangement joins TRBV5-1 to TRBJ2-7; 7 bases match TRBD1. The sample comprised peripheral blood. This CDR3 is CASSLAQGFEQYF. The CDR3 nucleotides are TGCGCCAGCAGCTTGGCACAGGGGTTCGAGCAGTACTTC.